This passage covers 21 T cell receptor beta chains from one sample sequenced in a study of shared clonotypes between healthy human individuals. Measured with immunoSEQ multiplex PCR; TCRdb has only the in-frame clones, and not every one. The sample lists roughly 890,000 clones; almost 95% were seen once. As defined, naive CD8 cells were CD45RO-negative and positively selected for CCR7, with terminally differentiated effector memory CD45RA+ cells excluded. Material: naive CD8+ T cells sorted from blood. Receptors originate from a man younger than 40 in good health.

The V and J genes are TRBV4-1 and TRBJ1-1; the match to TRBD1 covers 7 bases. J lost 4 bases, V lost 1 base, and 6 bases had no gene match. CDR3 size: 15 residues. Germline loops: CDR1 MGHRA, CDR2 YSYEKL. The CDR3 region is CASSQVSGGFTEAFF. The CDR3 DNA sequence: TGCGCCAGCAGCCAAGTCTCAGGGGGGTTCACTGAAGCTTTCTTT.

The rearrangement links TRBV5-6 to TRBJ1-5, with TRBD1 identical over 10 bases. Trimming cost V 3 bases and J 7 bases; bases outside gene matches: 4. Germline CDR1 is SGHDT and CDR2 is YYEEEE. The CDR3 runs to 14 residues. The CDR3 sequence is CASSYGTGDQPQHF. In DNA form, the CDR3 reads TGTGCCAGCAGCTACGGGACAGGGGACCAGCCCCAGCATTTT.

This chain uses TRBV27 with TRBJ1-2; 7 nucleotides agree with TRBD1. CDR3 length: 14 amino acids. CDR1 and CDR2 (germline): MNHEY, SMNVEV (reference sequence). V lost 5 bases and J lost 9; bases outside the gene matches: 12. This CDR3 reads CASSPLGQLWSYTF. CDR3 sequence (DNA): TGTGCCAGCAGTCCCTTGGGACAGCTATGGAGCTACACCTTC.

The chain has TRBV6-5 and TRBJ2-3, with 11 positions matching TRBD2. V was clipped by 0 bases and J by 2 bases; unmatched bases: 1. This CDR3 region has 16 residues. Germline values: CDR1 MNHEY, CDR2 SVGAGI. The CDR3, as DNA: TGTGCCAGCAGTTACTCGACTAGCGGGACCACAGATACGCAGTATTTT. This translates into CASSYSTSGTTDTQYF.

V usage is TRBV7-2 and J usage is TRBJ1-1; D remains unclear. Trimming cost V 5 bases and J 1 base, with 11 bases left between them. CDR3 length: 14 amino acids. Germline lookup yields CDR1 SGHTA and CDR2 FQGNSA. The chain's CDR3 is CASSALLKNTEAFF. CDR3 DNA sequence: TGTGCCAGCAGCGCACTTCTCAAGAACACTGAAGCTTTCTTT. The full variable domain, with the rest looked up from reference TRBV7-2 and TRBJ1-1, is GAGVSQSPSNKVTEKGKDVELRCDPISGHTALYWYRQSLGQGLEFLIYFQGNSAPDKSGLPSDRFSAERTGGSVSTLTIQRTQQEDSAVYLCASSALLKNTEAFFGQGTRLTVV.

The V gene is TRBV7-9, the J gene TRBJ1-5, with 8 bases identical to TRBD1. CDR3 size: 14 residues. V shed 4 bases, J shed 3 bases, and the junction held 2 bases outside the gene matches. Per the germline V gene, CDR1 is SEHNR and CDR2 is FQNEAQ (reference sequence). This CDR3 reads CASSWGQDNQPQHF. The CDR3 coding sequence is TGTGCCAGCAGCTGGGGACAGGACAATCAGCCCCAGCATTTT.

The chain links TRBV11-2 to TRBJ2-7, with 7 bases aligning to TRBD1. Germline V gene lookup returns CDR1 SGHAT and CDR2 FQNNGV. The CDR3 runs 13 residues. The trim removed 6 bases at V and 3 bases at J, leaving 5 bases unmatched. The CDR3 region has the DNA TGTGCCAGCAGTCTTAGGGACAGCTACGAGCAGTACTTC. This codes for CASSLRDSYEQYF.

The genes are TRBV11-2 and TRBJ2-1; weak D call: TRBD1 (6 bases). V lost 1 base, J lost 10 bases, and 11 bases lay in between. Germline CDR1 SGHAT, CDR2 FQNNGV. CDR3 length: 13 residues. This CDR3 is CASSLVRTDEQFF. Written as DNA, the CDR3 is TGTGCCAGCAGCTTAGTTAGGACAGACGAGCAGTTCTTC.

V usage is TRBV7-9 and J usage is TRBJ2-5; TRBD2 might be the D (5 bases). The CDR3 is made up of 15 amino acids. Per the germline V gene, CDR1 is SEHNR and CDR2 is FQNEAQ (reference sequence). With 8 bases removed from V and 2 bases from J, the gap between germline ends came to 18 bases. This CDR3 is CASAFPLSGQETQYF. The CDR3 DNA sequence: TGTGCCAGCGCGTTTCCCCTAAGCGGACAAGAGACCCAGTACTTC.

The genes are TRBV11-3 and TRBJ1-1; D gene ambiguous. The length of the CDR3 is 13 residues. Trimming stripped 3 bases from V and 6 bases from J, with 11 bases between. Per germline, CDR1 SGHNT and CDR2 YENEEA. The CDR3: CASSFVAGAEAFF. The CDR3 nucleotides are TGTGCCAGCAGCTTTGTGGCCGGCGCTGAAGCTTTCTTT. The full variable domain, completed using reference TRBV11-3 and TRBJ1-1, is EAGVVQSPRYKIIEKKQPVAFWCNPISGHNTLYWYLQNLGQGPELLIRYENEEAVDDSQLPKDRFSAERLKGVDSTLKIQPAELGDSAVYLCASSFVAGAEAFFGQGTRLTVV.

The genes are TRBV27 and TRBJ1-2, with TRBD1 as a possible D gene (6 bases). This CDR3 has 14 residues. V dropped 5 bases and J dropped 8 bases, with 18 bases sitting between them. Germline CDR1 and CDR2: MNHEY and SMNVEV (reference sequence). For the CDR3, the DNA is TGTGCCAGCAGTCAGGGGACTCCCAAAGGAGGCTACACCTTC. Translated: CASSQGTPKGGYTF.

The DNA for the CDR3 is TGTGCCAGCAGCCCTATGGTAGGCTACACCTTC. It translates to CASSPMVGYTF. The rearrangement joins TRBV6-5 to TRBJ1-2; D unresolved. There are 11 residues in the CDR3. The germline V gene encodes CDR1 MNHEY and CDR2 SVGAGI. V dropped 6 bases and J dropped 8 bases, with 10 bases sitting between them.

The rearrangement uses TRBV5-8 and TRBJ2-3, with TRBD2 identical over 10 bases. This CDR3 has 16 amino acids. The V and J ends lost 4 bases and 0 bases, in that order; junction bases with no gene match: 5. Germline V gives CDR1 SGHTS, CDR2 YDEGEE. This CDR3 reads CASSPRAGGSTDTQYF. The CDR3 DNA reads as TGTGCCAGCAGCCCCAGAGCGGGAGGGAGCACAGATACGCAGTATTTT.

The chain carries TRBV7-2 and TRBJ2-1; tentatively, D is TRBD1 or TRBD2 (6 bases each). V was cut by 2 bases and J by 8 bases, with 19 bases left in between. This CDR3 spans 16 amino acids. CDR1 and CDR2 from the germline V gene are SGHTA and FQGNSA. This chain's CDR3 is CASSLRGDWGYDEQFF. The CDR3 DNA reads as TGTGCCAGCAGCTTAAGGGGGGATTGGGGTTACGATGAGCAGTTCTTC.

The gene calls are TRBV9 and TRBJ2-3; D is unresolved. Germline V CDR1 and CDR2: SGDLS, YYNGEE. This CDR3 comprises 14 residues. Deletions cut 4 bases from V and 3 bases from J, with 12 bases between. This CDR3 is CASSPRIATDTQYF. CDR3 DNA sequence: TGTGCCAGCAGCCCACGGATCGCAACAGATACGCAGTATTTT.

The chain couples TRBV9 to TRBJ2-7; D remains ambiguous. CDR3 size: 16 residues. The V and J ends lost 4 bases and 2 bases respectively, with 19 bases between them. Germline V gives CDR1 SGDLS, CDR2 YYNGEE. This chain's CDR3 is CASSPSVPMPTYEQYF. The CDR3 region has the DNA TGTGCCAGCAGCCCCTCGGTACCCATGCCAACCTACGAGCAGTACTTC.

The chain recombines TRBV4-3 with TRBJ1-1; D is unresolved. V lost 5 bases, J lost 5 bases, and 12 bases lay in between. Germline V gene data show CDR1 as LGHNA and CDR2 as YSLEER. The CDR3 loop spans 13 amino acids. The CDR3 DNA is TGCGCCAGCAGCTCCCATCTGGGTACTGAAGCTTTCTTT. This gives the protein CASSSHLGTEAFF.

V usage is TRBV13 and J usage is TRBJ1-2, with a weak D call TRBD1 (6 bases). The germline V gene has CDR1 PRHDT and CDR2 FYEKMQ (reference sequence). This CDR3 contains 14 residues. Trimming pared 4 bases from V and 4 bases from J, leaving 13 bases between. The CDR3 coding sequence is TGTGCCAGCAGCTCCGGACAGAGCCGCTATGGCTACACCTTC. Its protein product is CASSSGQSRYGYTF.

The V call is TRBV4-1, the J call TRBJ2-2, with TRBD2 identical over 7 bases. In germline, CDR1 is MGHRA, CDR2 YSYEKL. This CDR3 comprises 15 residues. With 3 bases clipped from V and 6 bases from J, the junction kept 7 bases outside the gene matches. CDR3 protein: CASSHTSGVAGELFF. For the CDR3, the DNA is TGCGCCAGCAGCCATACGAGCGGGGTGGCCGGGGAGCTGTTTTTT.

This clone was counted between two and nine times. The chain couples TRBV30 to TRBJ1-1; no firm D call. The CDR3 extends over 12 amino acids. V was cut by 0 bases and J by 4 bases, with 6 bases left in between. CDR1 GTSNPN and CDR2 SVGIG come from the germline V gene (reference sequence). The CDR3 protein is CAWSVGSTEAFF. DNA for the CDR3: TGTGCCTGGAGTGTTGGGAGCACTGAAGCTTTCTTT.

The J gene is TRBJ2-2, the V gene TRBV14, with a weak D call TRBD2 (6 bases). Germline CDR1 reads SGHDN; CDR2 reads FVKESK. The length of the CDR3 is 15 residues. The V gene lost 3 bases and the J gene lost 2 bases, with 10 bases spanning the gap. DNA of the CDR3: TGTGCCAGCAGCCACTGGGGGGACAACACCGGGGAGCTGTTTTTT. Amino acid sequence: CASSHWGDNTGELFF.